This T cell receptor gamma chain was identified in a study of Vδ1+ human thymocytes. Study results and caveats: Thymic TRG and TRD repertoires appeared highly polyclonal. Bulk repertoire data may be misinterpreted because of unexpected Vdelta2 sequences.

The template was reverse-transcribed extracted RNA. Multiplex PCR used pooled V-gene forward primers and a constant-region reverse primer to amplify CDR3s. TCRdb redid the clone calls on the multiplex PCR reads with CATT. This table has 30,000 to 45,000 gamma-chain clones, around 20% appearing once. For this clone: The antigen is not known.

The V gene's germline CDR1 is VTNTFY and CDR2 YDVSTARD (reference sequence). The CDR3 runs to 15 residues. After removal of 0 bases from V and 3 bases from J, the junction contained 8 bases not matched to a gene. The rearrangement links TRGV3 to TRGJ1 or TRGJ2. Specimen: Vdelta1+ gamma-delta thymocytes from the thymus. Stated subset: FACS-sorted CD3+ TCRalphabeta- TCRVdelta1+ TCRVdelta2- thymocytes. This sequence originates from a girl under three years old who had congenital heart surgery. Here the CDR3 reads CATWDRSLIYYKKLF. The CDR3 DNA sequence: TGTGCCACCTGGGACAGGTCCTTGATTTATTATAAGAAACTCTTT.